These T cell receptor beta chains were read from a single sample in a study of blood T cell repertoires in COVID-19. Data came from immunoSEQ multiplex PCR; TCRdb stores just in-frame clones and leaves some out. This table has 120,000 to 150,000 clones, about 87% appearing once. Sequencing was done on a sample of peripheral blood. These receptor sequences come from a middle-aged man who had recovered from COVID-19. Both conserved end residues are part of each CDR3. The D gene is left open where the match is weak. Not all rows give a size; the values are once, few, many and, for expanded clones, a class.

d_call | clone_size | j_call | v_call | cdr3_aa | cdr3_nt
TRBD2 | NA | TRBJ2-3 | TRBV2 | CASSEEGSGGADTQYF | TGTGCCAGCAGTGAAGAGGGTAGCGGGGGTGCAGATACGCAGTATTTT
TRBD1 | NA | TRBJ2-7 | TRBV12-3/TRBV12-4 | CASRTGGSYEQYF | TGTGCCAGCAGGACAGGGGGTTCCTACGAGCAGTACTTC
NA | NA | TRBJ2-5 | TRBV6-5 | CASSQRTGDETQYF | TGTGCCAGCAGTCAACGGACGGGGGACGAGACCCAGTACTTC
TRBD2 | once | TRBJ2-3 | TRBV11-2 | CASSLTSGGVLTDTQYF | TGTGCCAGCAGCCTCACTAGCGGGGGGGTGTTAACAGATACGCAGTATTTT
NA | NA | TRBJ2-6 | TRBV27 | CASRSSGANVLTF | TGTGCCAGCAGGTCGTCTGGGGCCAACGTCCTGACTTTC
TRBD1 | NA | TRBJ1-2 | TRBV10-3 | CAISDPPGQGTLYGYTF | TGTGCCATCAGTGACCCACCGGGACAGGGGACTCTCTATGGCTACACCTTC
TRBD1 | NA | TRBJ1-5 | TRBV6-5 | CASIRQGASNQPQHF | TGTGCCAGCATCAGACAGGGGGCGAGCAATCAGCCCCAGCATTTT
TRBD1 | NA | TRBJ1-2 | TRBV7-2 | CASSERTGLGYGYTF | TGTGCCAGCAGCGAAAGGACAGGGCTTGGCTATGGCTACACCTTC
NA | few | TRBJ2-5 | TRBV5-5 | CASSMDSNQETQYF | TGTGCCAGCAGCATGGACAGCAACCAAGAGACCCAGTACTTC
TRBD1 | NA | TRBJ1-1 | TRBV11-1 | CASSPGTANTEAFF | TGTGCCAGCAGCCCCGGGACAGCGAACACTGAAGCTTTCTTT
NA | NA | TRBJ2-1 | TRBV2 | CASRPEANYNEQFF | TGTGCCAGCAGACCCGAGGCCAATTACAATGAGCAGTTCTTC
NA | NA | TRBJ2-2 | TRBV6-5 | CASSSTWAGTGELFF | TGTGCCAGCAGTTCCACTTGGGCGGGCACCGGGGAGCTGTTTTTT
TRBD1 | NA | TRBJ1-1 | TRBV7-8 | CASSPDRGAAFF | TGTGCCAGCAGCCCGGACAGGGGAGCAGCTTTCTTT
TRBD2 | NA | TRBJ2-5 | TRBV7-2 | CASSLQRGGETQYF | TGTGCCAGCAGCTTACAGCGGGGAGGAGAGACCCAGTACTTC
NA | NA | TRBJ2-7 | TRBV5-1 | CASSLDGGPTYEQYF | TGCGCCAGCAGCTTGGACGGGGGACCCACCTACGAGCAGTACTTC
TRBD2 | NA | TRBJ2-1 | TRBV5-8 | CASSRRGSGGNEQFF | TGTGCCAGCAGCCGAAGGGGTAGCGGGGGCAATGAGCAGTTCTTC
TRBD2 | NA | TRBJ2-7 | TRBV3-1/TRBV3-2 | CASSPQRGGSYEQYF | TGTGCCAGCAGCCCGCAGCGGGGGGGAAGCTACGAGCAGTACTTC
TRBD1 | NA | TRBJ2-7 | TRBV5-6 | CASSPGTGSSYEQYF | TGTGCCAGCAGCCCCGGGACAGGGAGCTCCTACGAGCAGTACTTC
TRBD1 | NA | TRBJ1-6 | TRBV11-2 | CASSAQGHRSPLHF | TGTGCCAGCAGCGCACAGGGGCATCGGTCACCCCTCCACTTT
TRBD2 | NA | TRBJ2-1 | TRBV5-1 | CASSPLAGDTDEQFF | TGCGCCAGCAGCCCACTAGCGGGGGATACGGATGAGCAGTTCTTC
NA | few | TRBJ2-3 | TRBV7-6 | CASSLNVQGDTQYF | TGTGCCAGCAGCTTAAACGTACAGGGCGATACGCAGTATTTT
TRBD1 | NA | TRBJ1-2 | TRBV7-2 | CASSLANRGSGGYTF | TGTGCCAGCAGCTTAGCCAACAGGGGTTCGGGTGGCTACACCTTC
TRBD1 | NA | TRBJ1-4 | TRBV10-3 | CAISESLGTASNEKLFF | TGTGCCATCAGTGAGTCGTTGGGGACAGCTTCCAATGAAAAACTGTTTTTT
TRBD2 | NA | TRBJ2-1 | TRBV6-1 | CASSVGLAGGRYEQFF | TGTGCCAGCAGTGTGGGACTAGCGGGGGGGAGGTATGAGCAGTTCTTC
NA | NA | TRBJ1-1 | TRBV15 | CATSRGGGSNTEAFF | TGTGCCACCAGCAGAGGGGGAGGGTCGAACACTGAAGCTTTCTTT
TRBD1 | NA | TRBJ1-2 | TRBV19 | CATRGQGGYTF | TGTGCCACTCGCGGACAGGGTGGCTACACCTTC
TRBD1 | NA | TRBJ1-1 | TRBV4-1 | CASSQVLSRDRGTEAFF | TGCGCCAGCAGCCAAGTTCTCAGTCGTGACAGGGGTACTGAAGCTTTCTTT
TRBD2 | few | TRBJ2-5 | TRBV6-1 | CASSESAGGPETQYF | TGTGCCAGCAGTGAATCGGCGGGGGGGCCCGAGACCCAGTACTTC
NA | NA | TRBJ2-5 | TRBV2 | CASNRDQETQYF | TGTGCCAGCAACAGGGATCAAGAGACCCAGTACTTC
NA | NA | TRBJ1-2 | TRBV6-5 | CASSSLLAGNYGYTF | TGTGCCAGCTCTTCACTGTTGGCGGGCAACTATGGCTACACCTTC
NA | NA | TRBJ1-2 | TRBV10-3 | CAITEEATPQYYGYTF | TGTGCCATCACAGAGGAGGCAACTCCCCAATACTATGGCTACACCTTC
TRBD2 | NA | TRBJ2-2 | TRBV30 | CAWSVGGGGAHGELFF | TGTGCCTGGAGTGTTGGTGGCGGGGGGGCCCACGGGGAGCTGTTTTTT
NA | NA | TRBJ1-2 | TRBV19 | CASSWDGTIAFF | TGTGCCAGTAGCTGGGACGGGACAATTGCTTTCTTC
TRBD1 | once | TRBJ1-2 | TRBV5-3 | CARNVHRDRECYGYTF | TGTGCCAGAAACGTACACCGGGACAGGGAATGCTATGGCTACACCTTC
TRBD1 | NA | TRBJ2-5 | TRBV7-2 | CASSFRQGAETQYF | TGTGCCAGCAGCTTTAGACAGGGGGCAGAGACCCAGTACTTC